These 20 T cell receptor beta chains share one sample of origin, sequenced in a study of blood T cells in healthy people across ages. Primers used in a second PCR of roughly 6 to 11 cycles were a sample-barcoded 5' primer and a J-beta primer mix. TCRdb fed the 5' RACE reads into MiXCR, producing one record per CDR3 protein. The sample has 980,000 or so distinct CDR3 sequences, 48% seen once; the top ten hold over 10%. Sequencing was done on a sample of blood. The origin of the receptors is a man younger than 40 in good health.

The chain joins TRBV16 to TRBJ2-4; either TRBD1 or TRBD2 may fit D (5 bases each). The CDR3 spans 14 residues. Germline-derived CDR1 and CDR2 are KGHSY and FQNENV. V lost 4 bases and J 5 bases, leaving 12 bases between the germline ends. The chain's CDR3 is CASSRRDGENIQYF. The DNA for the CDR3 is TGTGCCAGCAGCCGCCGGGACGGAGAAAACATTCAGTACTTC. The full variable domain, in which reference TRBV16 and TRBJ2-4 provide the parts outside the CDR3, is GEEVAQTPKHLVRGEGQKAKLYCAPIKGHSYVFWYQQVLKNEFKFLISFQNENVFDETGMPKERFSAKCLPNSPCSLEIQATKLEDSAVYFCASSRRDGENIQYFGAGTRLSVL.

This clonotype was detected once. CDR3: CASSQGWGQGDRDTQYF. In DNA, the CDR3 is TGCGCCAGCAGCCAAGGATGGGGACAGGGGGATCGCGATACGCAGTATTTT. The V gene is TRBV4-3, the J gene TRBJ2-3; 11 nucleotides line up with TRBD1. V lost 1 base to trimming and J lost 6 bases; unmatched junction nucleotides: 9. CDR1 is LGHNA and CDR2 is YSLEER in the germline V gene. CDR3 length: 17 amino acids.

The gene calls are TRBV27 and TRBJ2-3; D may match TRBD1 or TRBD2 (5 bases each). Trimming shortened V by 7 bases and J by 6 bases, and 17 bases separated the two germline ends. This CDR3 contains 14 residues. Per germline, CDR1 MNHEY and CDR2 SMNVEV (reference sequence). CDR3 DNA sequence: TGTGCCAGCACACTCGGGGCCCGATCGGATACGCAGTATTTT. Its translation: CASTLGARSDTQYF.

The CDR3 loop is CASSLAGLLDTQYF. The CDR3 nucleotides read TGTGCCAGCAGCTTAGCGGGCCTGCTGGATACGCAGTATTTT. The chain employs TRBV7-9 and TRBJ2-3, with no clear D. Germline V gene lookup returns CDR1 SEHNR and CDR2 FQNEAQ (reference sequence). V was cut by 0 bases and J by 6 bases, with 10 bases left in between. The CDR3 has 14 residues. Full variable domain (rest looked up from reference TRBV7-9 and TRBJ2-3): DTGVSQNPRHKITKRGQNVTFRCDPISEHNRLYWYRQTLGQGPEFLTYFQNEAQLEKSRLLSDRFSAERPKGSFSTLEIQRTEQGDSAMYLCASSLAGLLDTQYFGPGTRLTVL.

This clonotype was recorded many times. The CDR3: CASSRTGRHNEQFF. CDR3 DNA sequence: TGTGCCAGCAGCCGGACAGGGAGGCACAATGAGCAGTTCTTC. The chain is built from TRBV5-6 and TRBJ2-1; 8 bases line up with TRBD1. The CDR3 runs 14 residues. In germline, CDR1 is SGHDT, CDR2 YYEEEE. Trimming removed 4 bases from V and 5 bases from J; junction bases left unmatched: 5.

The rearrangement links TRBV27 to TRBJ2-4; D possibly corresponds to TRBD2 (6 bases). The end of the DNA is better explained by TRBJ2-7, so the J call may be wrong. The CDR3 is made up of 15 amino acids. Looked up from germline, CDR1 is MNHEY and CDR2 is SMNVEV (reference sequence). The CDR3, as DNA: TGTGCCAGCAGTTCCCCGACCGGGAGATCCTACGAGCAGTACTTC. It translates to CASSSPTGRSYEQYF.

CDR3 sequence (DNA): TGTGCCAGCAGTCGATCAGGGAGTGAGCAGTTCTTC. Translation: CASSRSGSEQFF. The chain employs TRBV6-2 or TRBV6-3 and TRBJ2-1, with D possibly called TRBD1 or TRBD2 (5 bases each). Per germline, CDR1 MNHEY and CDR2 SVGEGT. The germline V and J ends were trimmed by 5 bases and 9 bases, with 11 bases remaining between them. The CDR3 totals 12 residues.

The CDR3 DNA follows: TGTGCCAGCAGTGGGACCGATAAAGAGACCCAGTACTTC. Translated: CASSGTDKETQYF. This chain links TRBV6-1 with TRBJ2-7; D gene unclear. The end of the DNA fits TRBJ2-5 better, so the J call may be wrong. CDR3 length: 13 amino acids. Germline V gives CDR1 MNHNS, CDR2 SASEGT.

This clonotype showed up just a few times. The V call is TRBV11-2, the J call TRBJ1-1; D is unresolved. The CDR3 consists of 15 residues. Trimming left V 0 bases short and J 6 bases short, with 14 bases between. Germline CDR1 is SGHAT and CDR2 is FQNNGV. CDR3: CASSLDTSRTSEAFF. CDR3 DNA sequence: TGTGCCAGCAGCTTAGATACCAGCAGGACCTCTGAAGCTTTCTTT.

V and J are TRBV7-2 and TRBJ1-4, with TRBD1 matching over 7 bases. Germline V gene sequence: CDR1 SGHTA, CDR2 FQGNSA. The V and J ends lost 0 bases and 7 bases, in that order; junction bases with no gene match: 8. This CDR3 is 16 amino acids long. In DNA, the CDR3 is TGTGCCAGCAGCTTAGCGCCGTCAGGGGGTATTGAAAAACTGTTTTTT. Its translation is CASSLAPSGGIEKLFF. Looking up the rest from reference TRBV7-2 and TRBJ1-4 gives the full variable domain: GAGVSQSPSNKVTEKGKDVELRCDPISGHTALYWYRQSLGQGLEFLIYFQGNSAPDKSGLPSDRFSAERTGGSVSTLTIQRTQQEDSAVYLCASSLAPSGGIEKLFFGSGTQLSVL.

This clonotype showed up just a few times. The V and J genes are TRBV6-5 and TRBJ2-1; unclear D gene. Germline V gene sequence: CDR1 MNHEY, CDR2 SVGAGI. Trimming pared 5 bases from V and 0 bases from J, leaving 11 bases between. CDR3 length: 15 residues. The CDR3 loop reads CASSPSDFSYNEQFF. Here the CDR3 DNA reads TGTGCCAGCAGTCCTTCTGACTTCTCCTACAATGAGCAGTTCTTC.

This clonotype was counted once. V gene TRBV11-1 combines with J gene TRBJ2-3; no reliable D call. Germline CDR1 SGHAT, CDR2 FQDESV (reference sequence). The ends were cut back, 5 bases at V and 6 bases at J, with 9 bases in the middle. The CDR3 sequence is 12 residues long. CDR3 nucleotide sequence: TGTGCCAGCAGCACAAACGAGGATACGCAGTATTTT. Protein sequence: CASSTNEDTQYF.

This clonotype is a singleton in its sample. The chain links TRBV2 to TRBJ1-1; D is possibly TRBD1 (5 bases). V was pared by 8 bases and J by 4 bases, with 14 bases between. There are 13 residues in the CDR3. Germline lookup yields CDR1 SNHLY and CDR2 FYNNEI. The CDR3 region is CASGQGGFTEAFF. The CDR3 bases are TGTGCCAGCGGGCAGGGTGGGTTCACTGAAGCTTTCTTT.

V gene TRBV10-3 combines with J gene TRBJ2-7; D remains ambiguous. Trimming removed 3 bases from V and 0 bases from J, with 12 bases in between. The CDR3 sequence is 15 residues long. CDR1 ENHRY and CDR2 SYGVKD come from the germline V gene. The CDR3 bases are TGTGCCATCAGTGACGCCACAGTGAACTCCTACGAGCAGTACTTC. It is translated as CAISDATVNSYEQYF.

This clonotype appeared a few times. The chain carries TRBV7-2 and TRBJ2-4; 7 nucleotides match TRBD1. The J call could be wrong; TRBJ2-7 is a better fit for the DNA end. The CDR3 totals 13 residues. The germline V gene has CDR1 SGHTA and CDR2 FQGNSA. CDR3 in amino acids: CASSWETGDEQYF. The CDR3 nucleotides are TGTGCCAGCAGCTGGGAAACAGGGGACGAGCAGTACTTC.

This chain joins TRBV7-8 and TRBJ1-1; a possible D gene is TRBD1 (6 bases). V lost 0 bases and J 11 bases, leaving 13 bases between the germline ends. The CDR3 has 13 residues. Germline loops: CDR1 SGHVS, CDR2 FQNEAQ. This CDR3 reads CASSLAQQGEAFF. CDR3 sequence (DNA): TGTGCCAGCAGCTTAGCGCAACAGGGAGAGGCTTTCTTT.

The CDR3 loop reads CASTLAAATNEKLFF. In DNA, the CDR3 is TGTGCCAGCACCCTAGCAGCAGCAACTAATGAAAAACTGTTTTTT. V is TRBV12-3 or TRBV12-4 and J is TRBJ1-4, with no clear D. The CDR3 runs to 15 residues. Deletions cut 7 bases from V and 0 bases from J, with 12 bases between.

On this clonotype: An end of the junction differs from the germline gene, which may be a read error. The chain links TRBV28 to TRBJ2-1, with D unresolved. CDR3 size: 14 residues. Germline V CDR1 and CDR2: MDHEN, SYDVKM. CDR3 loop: CASLSLGSYNEEFF. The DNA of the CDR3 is TGTGCCAGCCTATCGCTAGGCTCCTACAATGAGGAGTTCTTC.

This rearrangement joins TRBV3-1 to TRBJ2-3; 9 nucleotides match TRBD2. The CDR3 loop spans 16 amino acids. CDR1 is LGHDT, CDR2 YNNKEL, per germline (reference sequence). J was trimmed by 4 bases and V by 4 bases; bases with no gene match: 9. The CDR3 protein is CASSRVAGAAADTQYF. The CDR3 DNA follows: TGTGCCAGCAGCCGCGTAGCGGGGGCCGCGGCAGATACGCAGTATTTT.

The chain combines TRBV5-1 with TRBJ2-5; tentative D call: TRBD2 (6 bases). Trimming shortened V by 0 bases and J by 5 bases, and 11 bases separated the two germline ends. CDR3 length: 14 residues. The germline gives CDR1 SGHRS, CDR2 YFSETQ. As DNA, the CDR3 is TGCGCCAGCAGCTTGGGCCCAGGGAGGGAGACCCAGTACTTC. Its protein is CASSLGPGRETQYF.